The 26 T cell receptor beta chains reported below all come from one sample, sequenced in a study of T cells in Graves' hyperthyroidism and ophthalmopathy. Amplified TCR beta CDR3 regions came from RNA transcripts. The study used the HTBI primer set for a first-round RT-PCR of the TCR CDR3. In TCRdb, the multiplex PCR reads were re-called with MiXCR into one record per CDR3 protein. The table has approximately 560,000 distinct CDR3 sequences, around 46% seen once. Sequencing was carried out using peripheral blood or thyroid tissue (not recorded which). All receptors derive from a woman between 18 and 30 years old with Graves' hyperthyroidism.

With regard to this clonotype: Sequence at one end of the junction differs from germline and may be a read error. J is TRBJ1-2 and V is TRBV5-5; no firm D call. The CDR3 totals 15 residues. Per the germline V gene, CDR1 is SGHKS and CDR2 is YYEKEE (reference sequence). The CDR3: CASSQGIGINYGYTF. CDR3 nucleotide sequence: TGCGCCAGCAGCCAAGGGATCGGGATCAACTATGGCTACACCTTC.

Notes on this clonotype: Just one base apart from a much larger clone, this may be a read error. Written as DNA, the CDR3 is TGTGCCACCAGCGAGGAGAAGCCCAACACTGAAGCTTTCTTT. Encoded protein: CATSEEKPNTEAFF. This rearrangement joins TRBV24-1 to TRBJ1-1, with no clear D. The CDR3 loop spans 14 amino acids. V was shortened by 7 bases and J by 2 bases, with 13 bases between the two germline ends. The germline CDR1 and CDR2 sequences are KGHDR and SFDVKD.

For this clonotype: Possible read error: a much larger clone is one base away. The CDR3 sequence is CASSPREVDRSGYTF. The CDR3 DNA is TGTGCCAGCAGCCCACGGGAAGTCGATCGAAGTGGCTACACCTTC. The V and J genes are TRBV7-2 and TRBJ1-2; D gene ambiguous. This CDR3 is 15 amino acids long. Germline loops: CDR1 SGHTA, CDR2 FQGNSA. V lost 5 bases and J 7 bases, leaving 20 bases between the germline ends.

V usage is TRBV7-3 and J usage is TRBJ2-6; D might be TRBD1 or TRBD2, each matching 5 bases. The ends were cut back, 5 bases at V and 0 bases at J, with 14 bases in the middle. Germline V gives CDR1 SGHTA, CDR2 FQGTGA. The CDR3 consists of 17 residues. CDR3 loop: CASSQEGPLSGANVLTF. The CDR3, as DNA: TGTGCCAGCAGCCAAGAGGGACCGCTCTCTGGGGCCAACGTCCTGACTTTC.

This clonotype was counted between two and nine times. J is TRBJ2-5 and V is TRBV7-2; a possible D gene is TRBD1 (8 bases). The CDR3 extends over 16 amino acids. Germline CDR1 SGHTA, CDR2 FQGNSA. Trimming stripped 5 bases from V and 4 bases from J, with 20 bases between. The CDR3 DNA reads TGTGCCAGCAGCGCTGGACAGGGAGGGCGTTCAGAGACCCAGTACTTC. Translating gives CASSAGQGGRSETQYF. The full variable domain, completed using reference TRBV7-2 and TRBJ2-5, is GAGVSQSPSNKVTEKGKDVELRCDPISGHTALYWYRQSLGQGLEFLIYFQGNSAPDKSGLPSDRFSAERTGGSVSTLTIQRTQQEDSAVYLCASSAGQGGRSETQYFGPGTRLLVL.

The genes are TRBV7-3 and TRBJ2-7; TRBD2 agrees at 10 bases. V lost 0 bases to trimming and J lost 2 bases; unmatched junction nucleotides: 4. This CDR3 spans 16 amino acids. From germline, CDR1 is SGHTA and CDR2 FQGTGA. This CDR3 is CASSLTPLAGAYEQYF. The CDR3 DNA sequence: TGTGCCAGCAGCTTAACCCCTCTAGCGGGAGCCTACGAGCAGTACTTC.

This clonotype came up a few times. The chain is built from TRBV7-8 and TRBJ2-5, with 11 bases fitting TRBD1. The CDR3 contains 16 residues. J gave up 1 base and V 4 bases, and 5 bases lay outside the gene matches. Germline V lookup: CDR1 SGHVS, CDR2 FQNEAQ. The CDR3 sequence is CASSSSGTGGQETQYF. The CDR3 region has the DNA TGTGCCAGCAGCTCCTCCGGGACAGGGGGCCAAGAGACCCAGTACTTC.

The chain has TRBV24-1 and TRBJ2-5; no reliable D call. The V and J ends lost 3 bases and 2 bases respectively, with 9 bases between them. Per germline, CDR1 KGHDR and CDR2 SFDVKD. The CDR3 loop spans 14 amino acids. CDR3 region: CATSDHIRQETQYF. In DNA form, the CDR3 reads TGTGCCACCAGTGATCACATAAGACAAGAGACCCAGTACTTC.

Ten or more counts support this clonotype. The chain uses TRBV29-1 and TRBJ1-3, with D possibly matching TRBD1 (5 bases). The CDR3 is 13 amino acids. Germline V CDR1 and CDR2: SQVTM, ANQGSEA. V gave up 2 bases and J gave up 2 bases, with 7 bases separating them. The CDR3 nucleotides are TGCAGCGTTGAACTCAGGGCTGGAAACACCATATATTTT. This translates into CSVELRAGNTIYF.

Note on this clonotype: Its ends do not fully match the called genes, so a read error is possible. Here the CDR3 DNA reads TGCAGCATTGAGGGCAGGGGAGGAGAGACCCAGTACTTC. Its translation is CSIEGRGGETQYF. The chain uses TRBV29-1 and TRBJ2-5; D tentatively fits TRBD1 or TRBD2 (6 bases each). Germline lookup yields CDR1 SQVTM and CDR2 ANQGSEA. This CDR3 region has 13 residues.

The rearrangement joins TRBV25-1 to TRBJ1-2; 7 bases line up with TRBD1. There are 12 residues in the CDR3. The V segment lost 5 bases and the J segment 9 bases; nucleotides outside the gene matches: 6. Per germline, CDR1 MGHDK and CDR2 SYGVNS. The CDR3 DNA reads as TGTGCCAGCAGTACCTCAGGGGGACGCTACACCTTC. This codes for CASSTSGGRYTF.

This clonotype has at least ten counts. The chain carries TRBV29-1 and TRBJ1-1; 10 nucleotides agree with TRBD1. The CDR3 has 13 residues. The ends lost 4 bases at V and 4 bases at J; junction bases unmatched: 3. CDR1 and CDR2 from the germline V gene are SQVTM and ANQGSEA. The CDR3 is CSVGQGARTEAFF. The CDR3 nucleotides are TGCAGCGTTGGACAGGGGGCGCGCACTGAAGCTTTCTTT.

This chain joins TRBV19 and TRBJ1-6, with a weak D call TRBD1 (5 bases). CDR1 is LNHDA and CDR2 is SQIVND in the germline V gene (reference sequence). Trimming removed 7 bases from V and 17 bases from J, with 18 bases in between. CDR3 length: 12 residues. CDR3 sequence: CASISLTDSFHF. For the CDR3, the DNA is TGTGCCAGTATCAGCCTTACCGACAGCTTCCACTTT.

This sequence joins TRBV6-2 or TRBV6-3 and TRBJ2-5; 7 bases map to TRBD1. The CDR3 spans 15 residues. Germline V gene lookup returns CDR1 MNHEY and CDR2 SVGEGT. V was pared by 6 bases and J by 0 bases, with 7 bases of the junction left unmatched. CDR3 nucleotides: TGTGCCAGCAGCCGGACAGGCTCGAACCAAGAGACCCAGTACTTC. It specifies CASSRTGSNQETQYF.

V is TRBV7-9 and J is TRBJ2-7, with 11 positions matching TRBD1. This CDR3 has 15 residues. The germline gives CDR1 SEHNR, CDR2 FQNEAQ (reference sequence). Trimming removed 5 bases from V and 0 bases from J; junction bases left unmatched: 3. Written as DNA, the CDR3 is TGTGCCAGCAGCCACGGACAGGGGGCCTCCTACGAGCAGTACTTC. Amino acids: CASSHGQGASYEQYF.

Regarding this clonotype: At one of its ends the junction is not consistent with the germline gene, which may arise from a read error. V is TRBV7-9 and J is TRBJ1-4, with 8 bases matching TRBD1. Germline V gene sequence: CDR1 SEHNR, CDR2 FQNEAQ (reference sequence). This CDR3 is built from 15 residues. The CDR3 here is CASSLPGQVNEKLSF. CDR3 bases: TGTGCCAGCAGCCTACCGGGACAGGTCAATGAAAAACTGTCTTTT.

This clonotype was counted only a few times. The gene calls are TRBV19 and TRBJ1-4, with 8 positions matching TRBD1. There are 14 residues in the CDR3. CDR1 LNHDA and CDR2 SQIVND come from the germline V gene (reference sequence). V was clipped by 4 bases and J by 8 bases; unmatched bases: 6. This CDR3 reads CASSRGQGEEKLFF. For the CDR3, the DNA is TGTGCCAGTAGTAGAGGACAGGGAGAGGAAAAACTGTTTTTT.

There are a few counts of this clonotype. The chain has TRBV2 and TRBJ1-5; the D gene is possibly TRBD1 (5 bases). This CDR3 comprises 14 residues. Per the germline V gene, CDR1 is SNHLY and CDR2 is FYNNEI. With 5 bases removed from V and 6 bases from J, the gap between germline ends came to 14 bases. The CDR3 here is CASSFGDSAQPQHF. The CDR3 nucleotides are TGTGCCAGCAGTTTTGGTGACAGTGCTCAGCCCCAGCATTTT.

The rearrangement joins TRBV7-1 to TRBJ2-7; D ambiguous. TRBV7-1 is recorded as an ORF, its role being uncertain. The CDR3 extends over 13 amino acids. The germline V and J ends were trimmed by 2 bases and 0 bases, with 5 bases remaining between them. CDR3 coding DNA: TGTGCCAGCAGCTCAAAATACTCCTACGAGCAGTACTTC. Its protein product is CASSSKYSYEQYF.

The chain combines TRBV7-8 with TRBJ1-2; TRBD1 agrees at 10 bases. Germline CDR1 reads SGHVS; CDR2 reads FQNEAQ. V dropped 5 bases and J dropped 8; count of bases not matched to a gene: 14. The length of the CDR3 is 16 residues. The CDR3 region is CASSRTDRGRPGGYTF. The DNA of the CDR3 is TGTGCCAGCAGCCGCACCGACAGGGGGCGGCCTGGCGGCTACACCTTC.

This clonotype was detected many times. In nucleotides, the CDR3 is TGTGCCACCAGCAGAATCCCTGGACGCGTCTCCTATAATTCACCCCTCCACTTT. It specifies CATSRIPGRVSYNSPLHF. The chain links TRBV15 to TRBJ1-6; the D is unclear. The length of the CDR3 is 18 residues. Trimming removed 2 bases from V and 0 bases from J, with 14 bases in between. Germline V CDR1 and CDR2: LNHNV, YYDKDF (reference sequence).

The J gene is TRBJ2-7, the V gene TRBV7-9, with D possibly matching TRBD1 (6 bases). The V gene's germline CDR1 is SEHNR and CDR2 FQNEAQ (reference sequence). Trimming removed 1 base at V and 2 bases at J, with 12 bases between. This CDR3 spans 15 amino acids. As DNA, the CDR3 is TGTGCCAGCAGCTTAGTTGACAGGTCCGCCTACGAGCAGTACTTC. The encoded protein is CASSLVDRSAYEQYF.

The chain joins TRBV19 to TRBJ2-6; D is undetermined. With 4 bases removed from V and 18 bases from J, the gap between germline ends came to 4 bases. The germline V gene encodes CDR1 LNHDA and CDR2 SQIVND (reference sequence). The CDR3 length is 8 residues. The chain's CDR3 is CASSTRTF. CDR3 nucleotides: TGTGCCAGTAGTACCCGGACTTTC.

This clonotype showed up many times. The chain couples TRBV24-1 to TRBJ1-5, with D perhaps matching TRBD1 (6 bases). The CDR3 spans 14 residues. V shed 2 bases and J shed 7 bases, with 11 bases lying between them. Germline V CDR1 and CDR2: KGHDR, SFDVKD. CDR3 nucleotides: TGTGCCACCAGTGATTCAGGGGCCGACCAGCCCCAGCATTTT. Translated: CATSDSGADQPQHF.

Regarding this clonotype: A read error may account for a junction end that differs from germline. This sequence joins TRBV2 and TRBJ1-5; 8 bases fit TRBD1. The CDR3 has 13 amino acids. Germline assignment: CDR1 SNHLY and CDR2 FYNNEI. The DNA of the CDR3 is TGTGCCAGCAGTTTATCGGGGACAGGTCTTTTGAATTTT. The encoded protein is CASSLSGTGLLNF.

This clonotype was seen a single time. At one end the junction does not follow the germline gene, possibly because of a read error. The rearrangement uses TRBV10-3 and TRBJ2-2; D unclear. The CDR3 length is 16 residues. Germline CDR1 ENHRY, CDR2 SYGVKD. CDR3 sequence (DNA): TGTGCCAGCAGTTACGGTTATCAAGGCGGCGCCGGGGAGCTGTTTTTT. It codes for CASSYGYQGGAGELFF.